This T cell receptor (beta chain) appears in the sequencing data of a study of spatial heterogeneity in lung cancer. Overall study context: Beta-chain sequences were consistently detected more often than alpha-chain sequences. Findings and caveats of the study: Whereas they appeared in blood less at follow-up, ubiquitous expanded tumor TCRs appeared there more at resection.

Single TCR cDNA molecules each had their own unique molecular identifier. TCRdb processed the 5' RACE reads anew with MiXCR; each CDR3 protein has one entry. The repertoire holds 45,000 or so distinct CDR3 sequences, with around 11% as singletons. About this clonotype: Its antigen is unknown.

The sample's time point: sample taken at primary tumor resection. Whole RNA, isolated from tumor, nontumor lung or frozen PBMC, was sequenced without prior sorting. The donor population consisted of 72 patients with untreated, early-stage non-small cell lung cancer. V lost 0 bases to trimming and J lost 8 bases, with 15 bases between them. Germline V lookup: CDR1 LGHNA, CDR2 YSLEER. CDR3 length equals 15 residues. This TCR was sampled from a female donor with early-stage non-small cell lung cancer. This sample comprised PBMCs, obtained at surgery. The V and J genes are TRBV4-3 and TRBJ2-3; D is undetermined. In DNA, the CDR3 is TGCGCCAGCAGCCAAGAGGCTTCCCCCCGCGGTACGCAGTATTTT. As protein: CASSQEASPRGTQYF.